Below, one T cell receptor beta chain is given with its context. The sample belongs to a study of PD-1 blockade in classical Hodgkin lymphoma. TCRdb's table, derived via immunoSEQ multiplex PCR, lists solely in-frame clones and lacks some. The sample shows tens of thousands of clones, around nine tenths of them seen only once. V gave up 3 bases and J gave up 9 bases, with 9 bases separating them. Germline CDR1 reads KGHSH; CDR2 reads LQKENI. The length of the CDR3 is 13 residues. Time point of the sample: cycle 4 day 1 (C4D1), after 6 weeks of nivolumab. Relapses following autologous stem cell transplantation were seen in all patients, with brentuximab vedotin exposure varying.

The receptor was isolated from a human donor with classical Hodgkin lymphoma. The genes are TRBV18 and TRBJ1-6; possibly TRBD1 for D (6 bases). The sample in question was peripheral blood mononuclear cells (PBMCs), obtained before the fourth cycle of nivolumab. CDR3 DNA sequence: TGTGCCAGCTCACCCGACAGGACTTCACCCCTCCACTTT. Protein sequence: CASSPDRTSPLHF. Filled out from reference TRBV18 and TRBJ1-6, the complete variable domain reads NAGVMQNPRHLVRRRGQEARLRCSPMKGHSHVYWYRQLPEEGLKFMVYLQKENIIDESGMPKERFSAEFPKEGPSILRIQQVVRGDSAAYFCASSPDRTSPLHFGNGTRLTVT.